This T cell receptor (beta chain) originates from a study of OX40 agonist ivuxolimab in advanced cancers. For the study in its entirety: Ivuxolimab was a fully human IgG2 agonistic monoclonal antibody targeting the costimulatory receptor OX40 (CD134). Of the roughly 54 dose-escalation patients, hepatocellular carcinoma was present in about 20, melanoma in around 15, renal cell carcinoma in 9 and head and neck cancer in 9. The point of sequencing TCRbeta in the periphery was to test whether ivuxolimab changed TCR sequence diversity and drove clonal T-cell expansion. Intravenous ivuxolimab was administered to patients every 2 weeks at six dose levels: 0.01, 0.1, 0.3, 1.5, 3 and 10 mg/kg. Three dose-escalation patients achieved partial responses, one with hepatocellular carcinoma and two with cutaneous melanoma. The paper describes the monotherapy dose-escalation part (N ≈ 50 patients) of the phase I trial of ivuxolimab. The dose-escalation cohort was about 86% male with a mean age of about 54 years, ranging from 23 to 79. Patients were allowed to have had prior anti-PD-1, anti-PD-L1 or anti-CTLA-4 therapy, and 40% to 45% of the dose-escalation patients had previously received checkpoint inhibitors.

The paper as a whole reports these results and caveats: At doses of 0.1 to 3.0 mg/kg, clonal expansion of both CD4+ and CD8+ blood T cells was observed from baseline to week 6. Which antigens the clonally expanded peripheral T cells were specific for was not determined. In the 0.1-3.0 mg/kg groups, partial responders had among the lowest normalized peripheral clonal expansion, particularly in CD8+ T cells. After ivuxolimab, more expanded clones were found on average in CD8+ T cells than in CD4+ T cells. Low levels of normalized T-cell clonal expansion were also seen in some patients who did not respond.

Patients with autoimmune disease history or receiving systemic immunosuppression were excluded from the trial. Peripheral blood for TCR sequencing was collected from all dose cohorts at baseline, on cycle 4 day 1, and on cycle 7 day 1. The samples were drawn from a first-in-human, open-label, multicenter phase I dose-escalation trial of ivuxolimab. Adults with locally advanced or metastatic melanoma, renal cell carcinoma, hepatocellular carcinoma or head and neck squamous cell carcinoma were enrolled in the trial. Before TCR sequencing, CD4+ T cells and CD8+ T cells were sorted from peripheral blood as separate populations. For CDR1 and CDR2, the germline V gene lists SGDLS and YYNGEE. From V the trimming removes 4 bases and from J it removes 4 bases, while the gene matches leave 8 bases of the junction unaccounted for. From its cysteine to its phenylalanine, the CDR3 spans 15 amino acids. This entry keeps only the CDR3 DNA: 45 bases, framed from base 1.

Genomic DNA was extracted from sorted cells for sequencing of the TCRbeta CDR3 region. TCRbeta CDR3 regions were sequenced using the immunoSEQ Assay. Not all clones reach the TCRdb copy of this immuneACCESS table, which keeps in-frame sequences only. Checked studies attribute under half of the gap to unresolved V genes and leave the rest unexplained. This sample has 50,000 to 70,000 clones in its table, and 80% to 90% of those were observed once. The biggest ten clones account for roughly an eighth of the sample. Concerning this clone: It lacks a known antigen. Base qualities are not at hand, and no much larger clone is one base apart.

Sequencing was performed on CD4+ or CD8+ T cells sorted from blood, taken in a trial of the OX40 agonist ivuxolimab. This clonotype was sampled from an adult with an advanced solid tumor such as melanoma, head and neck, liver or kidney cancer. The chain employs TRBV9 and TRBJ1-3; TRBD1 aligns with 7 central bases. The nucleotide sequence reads TGTGCCAGCAGCCCAGGGGGAGGCACGGGAAACACCATATATTTT. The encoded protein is CASSPGGGTGNTIYF.